This T cell receptor beta chain was identified during a study of cytomegalovirus exposure and HLA in healthy donors. Trimming took 5 bases from V and 0 from J; bases not matched to a gene: 10. The CDR3 consists of 16 residues. The V gene's germline CDR1 is SEHNR and CDR2 FQNEAQ (reference sequence). The study, taken as a whole, reports: The investigators catalogued 150 to 200 TCR beta chains as cytomegalovirus-associated. While the bulk of TCR sequences proved rare, some public TCRs turned up in many donors. Reportedly, diagnosis of cytomegalovirus status by the classifier showed high specificity and sensitivity. The finding came from a later analysis; first-cohort TCR clusters tended to co-occur in the roughly 120 validation repertoires.

Regarding this clone: Its target is unknown.

Assay: immunoSEQ multiplex PCR; the TCRdb copy retains only in-frame clones and omits some. Of about 130,000 clones listed, 88% are singletons. This TCR came from a man aged 25 to 40 in good health and CMV-seronegative. Sequencing was performed on PBMCs. The rearrangement uses TRBV7-9 and TRBJ2-7; 7 positions match TRBD1. The CDR3 nucleotides are TGTGCCAGCAGCCCGAAGACAGGGCCAAGCTCCTACGAGCAGTACTTC. Amino acid sequence: CASSPKTGPSSYEQYF.